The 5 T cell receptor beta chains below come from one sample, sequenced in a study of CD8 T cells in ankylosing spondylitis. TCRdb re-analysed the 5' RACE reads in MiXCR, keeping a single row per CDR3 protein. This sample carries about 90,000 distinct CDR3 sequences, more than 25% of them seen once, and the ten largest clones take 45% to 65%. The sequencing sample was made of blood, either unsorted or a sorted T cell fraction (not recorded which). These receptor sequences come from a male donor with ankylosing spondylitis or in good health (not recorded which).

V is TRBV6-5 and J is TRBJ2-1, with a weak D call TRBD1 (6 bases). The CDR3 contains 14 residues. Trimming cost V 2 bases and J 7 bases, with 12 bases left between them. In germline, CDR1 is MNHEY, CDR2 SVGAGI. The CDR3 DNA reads TGTGCCAGCAGTTACCTCAACAGGGCGAATGAGCAGTTCTTC. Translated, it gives CASSYLNRANEQFF.

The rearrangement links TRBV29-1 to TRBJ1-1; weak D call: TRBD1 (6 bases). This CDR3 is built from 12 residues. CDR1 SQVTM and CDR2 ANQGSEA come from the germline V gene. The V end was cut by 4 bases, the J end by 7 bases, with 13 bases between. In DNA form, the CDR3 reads TGCAGCGTTGGGGGGGCAACGGGTGAAGCTTTCTTT. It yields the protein CSVGGATGEAFF.

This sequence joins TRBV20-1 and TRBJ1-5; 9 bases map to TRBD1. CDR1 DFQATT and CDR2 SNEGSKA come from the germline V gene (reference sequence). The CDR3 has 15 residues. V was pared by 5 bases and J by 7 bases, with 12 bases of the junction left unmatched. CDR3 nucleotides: TGCAGTGCTGATCTGCGGGACAGGGAGGACCAGCCCCAGCATTTT. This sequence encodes CSADLRDREDQPQHF.

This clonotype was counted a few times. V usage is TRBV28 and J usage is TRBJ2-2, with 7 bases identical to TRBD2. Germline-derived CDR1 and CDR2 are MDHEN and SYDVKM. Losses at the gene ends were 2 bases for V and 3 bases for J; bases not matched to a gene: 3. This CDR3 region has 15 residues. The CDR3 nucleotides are TGTGCCAGCAGTTTAAGGGACTACGACACCGGGGAGCTGTTTTTT. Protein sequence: CASSLRDYDTGELFF.

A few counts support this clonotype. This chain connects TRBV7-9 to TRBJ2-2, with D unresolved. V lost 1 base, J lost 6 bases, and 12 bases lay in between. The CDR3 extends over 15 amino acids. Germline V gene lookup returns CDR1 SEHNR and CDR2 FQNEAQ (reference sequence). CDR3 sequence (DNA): TGTGCCAGCAGCTTAGGGACGTCAGGAGCCGGGGAGCTGTTTTTT. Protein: CASSLGTSGAGELFF.